One and the same sample provided the 3 T cell receptor beta chains below, sequenced in a study of T cell repertoires and HLA-DP antigens. Their antigens are not known. Profiled with immunoSEQ multiplex PCR; TCRdb holds only in-frame clones, not every one. Here the sample spans about 73,000 clones, 80% being singletons. The sample taken for sequencing was CD4+ T cells from PBMCs. Every receptor here comes from a man between 60 and 75 years old in good health and CMV-seronegative.

This chain connects TRBV6-6 to TRBJ1-6; D perhaps matches TRBD1 (6 bases). Germline V CDR1 and CDR2: MNHNY, SVGAGI (reference sequence). V was cut by 0 bases and J by 8 bases, with 14 bases left in between. The CDR3 totals 16 residues. CDR3 sequence reads: CASSYSSRGGDSPLHF. The CDR3 DNA reads TGTGCCAGCAGTTACTCATCCAGGGGAGGCGATTCACCCCTCCACTTT.

This chain connects TRBV19 to TRBJ1-3; a possible D gene is TRBD1 (5 bases). The ends were cut back, 9 bases at V and 0 bases at J, with 12 bases in the middle. The germline gives CDR1 LNHDA, CDR2 SQIVND (reference sequence). The CDR3 consists of 14 residues. The CDR3 bases are TGTGCCAGACGGGGGGGGAGCTCTGGAAACACCATATATTTT. Amino acids: CARRGGSSGNTIYF.

This clone was counted a single time. CDR3 bases: TGTGCCAGCAACGACGGCCGGGGGGAGGGCTACACCTTC. Its translation: CASNDGRGEGYTF. The V gene is TRBV6-6, the J gene TRBJ1-2; maybe TRBD1 (5 bases). CDR3 length: 13 amino acids. With 7 bases removed from V and 8 bases from J, the gap between germline ends came to 17 bases. Germline CDR1 and CDR2: MNHNY and SVGAGI (reference sequence).